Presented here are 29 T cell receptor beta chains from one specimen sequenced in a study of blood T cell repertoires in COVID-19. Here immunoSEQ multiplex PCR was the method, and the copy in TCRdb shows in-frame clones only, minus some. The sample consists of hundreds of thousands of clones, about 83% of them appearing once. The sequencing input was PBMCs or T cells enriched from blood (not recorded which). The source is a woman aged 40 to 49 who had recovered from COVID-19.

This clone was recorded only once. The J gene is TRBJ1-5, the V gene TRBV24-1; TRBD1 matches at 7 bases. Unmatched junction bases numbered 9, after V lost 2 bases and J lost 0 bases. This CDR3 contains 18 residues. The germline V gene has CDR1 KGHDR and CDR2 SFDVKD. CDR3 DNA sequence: TGTGCCACCAGTGATTCTCGTGGACAGGTTTATAGCAATCAGCCCCAGCATTTT. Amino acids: CATSDSRGQVYSNQPQHF.

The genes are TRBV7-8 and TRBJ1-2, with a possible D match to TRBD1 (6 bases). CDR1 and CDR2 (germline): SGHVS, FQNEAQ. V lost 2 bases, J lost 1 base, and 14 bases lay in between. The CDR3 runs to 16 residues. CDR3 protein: CASSLSQGGFNYGYTF. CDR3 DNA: TGTGCCAGCAGCTTATCCCAAGGGGGTTTTAACTATGGCTACACCTTC.

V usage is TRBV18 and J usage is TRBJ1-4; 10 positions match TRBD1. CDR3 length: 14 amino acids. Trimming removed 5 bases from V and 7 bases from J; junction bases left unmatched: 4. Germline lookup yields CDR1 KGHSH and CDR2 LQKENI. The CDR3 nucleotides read TGTGCCAGCTCATGGGACAGGGGTAGTGAAAAACTGTTTTTT. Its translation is CASSWDRGSEKLFF.

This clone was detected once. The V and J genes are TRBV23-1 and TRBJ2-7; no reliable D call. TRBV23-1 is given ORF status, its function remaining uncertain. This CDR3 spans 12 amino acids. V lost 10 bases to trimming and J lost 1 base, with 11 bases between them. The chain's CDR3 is CANRDISYEQYF. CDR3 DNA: TGCGCCAACCGAGACATATCCTACGAGCAGTACTTC.

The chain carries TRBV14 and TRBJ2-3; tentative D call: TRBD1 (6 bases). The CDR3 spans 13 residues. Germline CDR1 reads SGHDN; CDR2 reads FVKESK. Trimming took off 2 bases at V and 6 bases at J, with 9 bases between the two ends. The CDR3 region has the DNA TGTGCCAGCAGCCAATTGAGGGGGGATACGCAGTATTTT. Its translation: CASSQLRGDTQYF.

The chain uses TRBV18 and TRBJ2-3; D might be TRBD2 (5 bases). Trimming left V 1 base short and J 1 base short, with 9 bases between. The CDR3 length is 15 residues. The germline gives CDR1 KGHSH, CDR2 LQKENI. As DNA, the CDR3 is TGTGCCAGCTCACCACGTATGAGGGGCACAGATACGCAGTATTTT. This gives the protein CASSPRMRGTDTQYF.

The chain's CDR3 is CASSSRAYEQYF. DNA of the CDR3: TGTGCCAGCAGTTCCAGGGCCTACGAGCAGTACTTC. This rearrangement joins TRBV6-5 to TRBJ2-7, with D perhaps matching TRBD1 (5 bases). Trimming pared 4 bases from V and 2 bases from J, leaving 6 bases between. From germline, CDR1 is MNHEY and CDR2 SVGAGI. The CDR3 has 12 residues.

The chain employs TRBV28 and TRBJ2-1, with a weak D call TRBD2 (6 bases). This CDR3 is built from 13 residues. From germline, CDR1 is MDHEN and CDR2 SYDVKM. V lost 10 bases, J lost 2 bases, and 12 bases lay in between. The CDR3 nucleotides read TGTGCCAACGGGGGTCCTACCTACAATGAGCAGTTCTTC. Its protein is CANGGPTYNEQFF.

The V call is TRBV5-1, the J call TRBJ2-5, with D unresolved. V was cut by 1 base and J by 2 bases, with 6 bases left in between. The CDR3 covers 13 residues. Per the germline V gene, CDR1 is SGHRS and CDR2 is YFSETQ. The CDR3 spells CASSLTQQETQYF. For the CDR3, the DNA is TGCGCCAGCAGCTTGACACAGCAAGAGACCCAGTACTTC.

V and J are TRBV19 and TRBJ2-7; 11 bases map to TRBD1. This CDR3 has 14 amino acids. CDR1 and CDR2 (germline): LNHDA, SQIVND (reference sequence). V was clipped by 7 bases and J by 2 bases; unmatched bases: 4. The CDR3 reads CASTPGQGAYEQYF. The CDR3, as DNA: TGTGCCAGTACCCCGGGACAGGGGGCCTACGAGCAGTACTTC.

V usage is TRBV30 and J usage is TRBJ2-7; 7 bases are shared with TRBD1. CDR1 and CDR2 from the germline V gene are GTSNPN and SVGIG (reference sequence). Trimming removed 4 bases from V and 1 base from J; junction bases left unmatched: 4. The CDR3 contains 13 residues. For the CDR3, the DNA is TGTGCCTGGATCTCACAGGGGTCCTACGAGCAGTACTTC. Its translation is CAWISQGSYEQYF. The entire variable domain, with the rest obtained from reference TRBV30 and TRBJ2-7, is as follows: SQTIHQWPATLVQPVGSPLSLECTVEGTSNPNLYWYRQAAGRGLQLLFYSVGIGQISSEVPQNLSASRPQDRQFILSSKKLLLSDSGFYLCAWISQGSYEQYFGPGTRLTVT.

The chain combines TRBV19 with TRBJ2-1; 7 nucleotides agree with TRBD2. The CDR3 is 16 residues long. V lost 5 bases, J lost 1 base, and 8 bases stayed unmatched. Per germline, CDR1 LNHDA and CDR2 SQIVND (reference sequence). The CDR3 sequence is CASSDSPAGSYNEQFF. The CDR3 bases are TGTGCCAGTAGTGACTCCCCAGCGGGATCCTACAATGAGCAGTTCTTC.

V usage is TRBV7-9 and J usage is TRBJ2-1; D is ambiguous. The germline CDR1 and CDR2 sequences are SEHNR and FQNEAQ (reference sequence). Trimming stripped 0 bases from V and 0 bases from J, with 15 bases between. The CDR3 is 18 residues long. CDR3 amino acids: CASSLAQSQTSSYNEQFF. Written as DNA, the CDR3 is TGTGCCAGCAGCTTAGCGCAATCTCAGACAAGCTCCTACAATGAGCAGTTCTTC.

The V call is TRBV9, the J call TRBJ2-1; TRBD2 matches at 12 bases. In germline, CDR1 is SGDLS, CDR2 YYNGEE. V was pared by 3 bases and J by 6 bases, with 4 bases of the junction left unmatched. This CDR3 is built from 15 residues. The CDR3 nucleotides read TGTGCCAGCAGCGCCGAACTAGCGGGAGGCAATGAGCAGTTCTTC. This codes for CASSAELAGGNEQFF.

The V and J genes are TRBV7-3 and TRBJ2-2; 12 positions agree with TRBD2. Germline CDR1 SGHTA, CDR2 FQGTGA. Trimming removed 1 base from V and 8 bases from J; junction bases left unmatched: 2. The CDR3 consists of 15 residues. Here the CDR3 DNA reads TGTGCCAGCAGCTTAATGACTAGCGGGAGAGGGGAGCTGTTTTTT. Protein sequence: CASSLMTSGRGELFF.

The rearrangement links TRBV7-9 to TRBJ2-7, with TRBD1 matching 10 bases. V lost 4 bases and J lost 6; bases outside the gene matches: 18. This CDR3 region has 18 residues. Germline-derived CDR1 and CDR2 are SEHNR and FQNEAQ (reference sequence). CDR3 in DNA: TGTGCCAGCAGCTCGACCGGGACAGGGGACTTTGACGGTTTCGAGCAGTACTTC. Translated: CASSSTGTGDFDGFEQYF.

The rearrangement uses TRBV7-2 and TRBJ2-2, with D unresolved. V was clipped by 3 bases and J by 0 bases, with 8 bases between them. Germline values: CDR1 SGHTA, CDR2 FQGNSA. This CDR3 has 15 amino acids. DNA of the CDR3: TGTGCCAGCAGCTTGAGCCTAACGAACACCGGGGAGCTGTTTTTT. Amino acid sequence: CASSLSLTNTGELFF.

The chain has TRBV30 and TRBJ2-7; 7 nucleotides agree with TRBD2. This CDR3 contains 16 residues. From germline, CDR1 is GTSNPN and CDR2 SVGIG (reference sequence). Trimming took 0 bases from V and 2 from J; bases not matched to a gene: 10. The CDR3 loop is CAWSVIRGGSTYEQYF. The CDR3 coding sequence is TGTGCCTGGAGTGTAATCCGTGGCGGGAGCACCTACGAGCAGTACTTC.

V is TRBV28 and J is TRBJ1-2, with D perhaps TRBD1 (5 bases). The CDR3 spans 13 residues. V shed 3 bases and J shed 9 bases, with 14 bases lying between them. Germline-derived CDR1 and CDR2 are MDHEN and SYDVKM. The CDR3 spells CASSLSSGSRYTF. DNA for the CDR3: TGTGCCAGCAGTTTGTCGTCAGGGTCGCGCTACACCTTC.

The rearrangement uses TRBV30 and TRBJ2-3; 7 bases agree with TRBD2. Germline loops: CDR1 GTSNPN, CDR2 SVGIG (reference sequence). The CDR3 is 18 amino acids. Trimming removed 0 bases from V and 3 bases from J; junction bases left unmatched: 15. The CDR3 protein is CAWSVLRLAGRGTDTQYF. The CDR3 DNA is TGTGCCTGGAGTGTACTGAGGTTAGCGGGCCGAGGGACAGATACGCAGTATTTT.

The CDR3 protein is CSVEGVAGGPGLDEQFF. CDR3 coding DNA: TGCAGCGTTGAGGGAGTAGCGGGAGGGCCTGGTTTGGATGAGCAGTTCTTC. The chain links TRBV29-1 to TRBJ2-1; 11 nucleotides align to TRBD2. The CDR3 runs to 17 residues. V was clipped by 3 bases and J by 8 bases; unmatched bases: 15. The V gene's germline CDR1 is SQVTM and CDR2 ANQGSEA.

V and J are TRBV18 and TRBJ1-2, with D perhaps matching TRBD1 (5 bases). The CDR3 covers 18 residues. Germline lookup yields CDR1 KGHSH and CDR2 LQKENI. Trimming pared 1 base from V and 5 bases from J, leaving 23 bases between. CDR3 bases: TGTGCCAGCTCACCACGTCTATCGACAGCGAATCCCTCTTATGGCTACACCTTC. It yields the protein CASSPRLSTANPSYGYTF.

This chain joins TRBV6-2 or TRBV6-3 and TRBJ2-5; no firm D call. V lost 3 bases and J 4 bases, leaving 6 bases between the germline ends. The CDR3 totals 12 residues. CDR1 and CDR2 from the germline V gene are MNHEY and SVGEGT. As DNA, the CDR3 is TGTGCCAGCAGTTATACGGGAGAGACCCAGTACTTC. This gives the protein CASSYTGETQYF.

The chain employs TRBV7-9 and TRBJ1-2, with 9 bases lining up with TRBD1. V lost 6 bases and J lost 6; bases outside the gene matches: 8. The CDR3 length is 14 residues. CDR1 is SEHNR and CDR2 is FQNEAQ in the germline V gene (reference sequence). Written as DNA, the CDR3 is TGTGCCAGCAGTTTGACAGGGGGGACGCATGGCTACACCTTC. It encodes CASSLTGGTHGYTF.

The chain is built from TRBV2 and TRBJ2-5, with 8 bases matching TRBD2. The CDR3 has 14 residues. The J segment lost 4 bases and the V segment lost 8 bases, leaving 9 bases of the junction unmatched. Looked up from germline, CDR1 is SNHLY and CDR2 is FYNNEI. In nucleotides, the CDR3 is TGTGCCAGCTCGGTAGCGGGAATGGGAGAGACCCAGTACTTC. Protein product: CASSVAGMGETQYF.

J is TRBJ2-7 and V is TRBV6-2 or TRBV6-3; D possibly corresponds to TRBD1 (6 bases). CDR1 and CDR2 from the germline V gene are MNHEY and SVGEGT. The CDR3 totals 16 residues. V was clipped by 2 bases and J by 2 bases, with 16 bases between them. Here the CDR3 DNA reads TGTGCCAGCAGTTACCGACGGACAGCCCCGACCTACGAGCAGTACTTC. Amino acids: CASSYRRTAPTYEQYF.

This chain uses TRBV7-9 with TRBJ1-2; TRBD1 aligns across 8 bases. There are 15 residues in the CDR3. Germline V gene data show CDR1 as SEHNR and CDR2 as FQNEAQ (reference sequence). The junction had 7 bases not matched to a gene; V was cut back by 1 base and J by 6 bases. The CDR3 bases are TGTGCCAGCAGCTTAGGGACAGGGCCATACGATGGCTACACCTTC. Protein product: CASSLGTGPYDGYTF.

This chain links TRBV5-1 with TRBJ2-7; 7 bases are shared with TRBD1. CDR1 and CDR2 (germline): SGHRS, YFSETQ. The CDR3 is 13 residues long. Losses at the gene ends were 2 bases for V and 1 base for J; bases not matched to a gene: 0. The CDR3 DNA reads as TGCGCCAGCAGCTTACAGGGGTCCTACGAGCAGTACTTC. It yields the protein CASSLQGSYEQYF.

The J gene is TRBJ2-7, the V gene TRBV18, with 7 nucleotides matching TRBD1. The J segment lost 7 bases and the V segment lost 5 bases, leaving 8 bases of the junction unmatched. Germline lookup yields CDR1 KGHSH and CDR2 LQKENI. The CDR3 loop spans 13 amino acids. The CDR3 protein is CASSGDRVGEQYF. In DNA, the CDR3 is TGTGCCAGCTCAGGCGACAGGGTGGGGGAGCAGTACTTC. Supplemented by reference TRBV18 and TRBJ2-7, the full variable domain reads NAGVMQNPRHLVRRRGQEARLRCSPMKGHSHVYWYRQLPEEGLKFMVYLQKENIIDESGMPKERFSAEFPKEGPSILRIQQVVRGDSAAYFCASSGDRVGEQYFGPGTRLTVT.